Listed below are T cell receptor beta chains from one sample, sequenced in a study of beta chain features in type 1 diabetes. Sequenced by immunoSEQ multiplex PCR; TCRdb stores in-frame clones only, minus some. This sample carries about 340,000 clones, approximately 13% of them seen once, and the ten largest clones take 0.015%. Sample: naive CD4+ T cells from blood. Every receptor here comes from a woman under 30 with type 1 diabetes. Each CDR3 is given without its conserved first and last residue. The listing skips clone size in some rows; elsewhere it reads once, few, many or a size class.

TRBJ2-3,TRBV29-1,few,SVEAGVGADTQY
TRBJ2-4,TRBV15,NA,ATSSRAGRVTGTKNIQY
TRBJ1-4,TRBV18,NA,ASSPQDREKTNEKLF
TRBJ2-1,TRBV6-5,few,ASSPYLAAYNEQF
TRBJ1-2,TRBV28,few,ASSLRDRGGGYT
TRBJ1-1,TRBV7-3,NA,ASSLGPGNTEAF
TRBJ2-7,TRBV7-2,few,ASSILAGGPKQY
TRBJ2-2,TRBV19,NA,ASSAGRLADGELF
TRBJ2-1,TRBV19,NA,ASTAPSSSSYNEQF
TRBJ2-1,TRBV27,NA,ASSLFGTSGRAGWYNEQF
TRBJ1-5,TRBV2,NA,ASSSDRGNQPQH
TRBJ2-3,TRBV28,few,ASSLLGATDTQY
TRBJ2-1,TRBV11-3,few,ASSPREDPF
TRBJ1-4,TRBV28,few,ASSPLTGKNEKLF
TRBJ2-2,TRBV14,NA,ASSPLAGVLSGELF
TRBJ2-1,TRBV19,NA,ASGDNRAFNEQF
TRBJ2-1,TRBV18,NA,ASSPLTAGVSEQF
TRBJ2-3,TRBV11-3,few,ASSIRQSTDTQY
TRBJ2-1,TRBV27,few,AVQREEGDEQF
TRBJ2-1,TRBV30,NA,AWSRSRDRNEQF
TRBJ2-2,TRBV5-1,NA,ASSLQGSTGELF
TRBJ2-3,TRBV7-9,few,ASSPLAFLPDTQY
TRBJ2-2,TRBV2,NA,ASSEGLLAGATTGELF
TRBJ2-7,TRBV5-4,NA,ASSPGAGPHEQY
TRBJ2-6,TRBV7-8,few,ASSSWTGLGANVLT
TRBJ2-1,TRBV7-9,NA,ASSPRLAGVGYGQF